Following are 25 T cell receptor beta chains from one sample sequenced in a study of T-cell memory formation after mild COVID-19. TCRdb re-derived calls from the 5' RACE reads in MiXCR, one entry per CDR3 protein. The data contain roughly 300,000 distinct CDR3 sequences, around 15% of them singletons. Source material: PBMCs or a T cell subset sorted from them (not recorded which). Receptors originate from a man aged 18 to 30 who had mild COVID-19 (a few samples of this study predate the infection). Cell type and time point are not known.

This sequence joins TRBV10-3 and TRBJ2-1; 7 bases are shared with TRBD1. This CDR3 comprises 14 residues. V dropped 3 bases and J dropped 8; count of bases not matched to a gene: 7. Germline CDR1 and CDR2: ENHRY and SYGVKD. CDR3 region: CAISDTGAHHEQFF. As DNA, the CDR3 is TGTGCCATCAGTGACACAGGGGCCCACCATGAGCAGTTCTTC.

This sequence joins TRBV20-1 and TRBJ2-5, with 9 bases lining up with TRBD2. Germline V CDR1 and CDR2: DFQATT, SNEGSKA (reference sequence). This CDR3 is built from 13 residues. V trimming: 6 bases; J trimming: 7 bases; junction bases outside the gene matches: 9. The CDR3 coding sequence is TGCAGTGCAGAAGCGGGGGGAATAGGGACCCAGTACTTC. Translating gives CSAEAGGIGTQYF.

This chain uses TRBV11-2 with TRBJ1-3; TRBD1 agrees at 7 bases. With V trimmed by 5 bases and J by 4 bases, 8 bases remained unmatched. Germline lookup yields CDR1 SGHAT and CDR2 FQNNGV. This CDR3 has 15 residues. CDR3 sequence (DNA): TGTGCCAGCAGCCCATCGGGACAGTTGGGAAACACCATATATTTT. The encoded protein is CASSPSGQLGNTIYF.

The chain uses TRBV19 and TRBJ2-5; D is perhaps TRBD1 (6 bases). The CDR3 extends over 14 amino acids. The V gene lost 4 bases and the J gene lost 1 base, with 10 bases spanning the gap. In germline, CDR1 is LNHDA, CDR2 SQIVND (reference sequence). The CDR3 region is CASSRTESQETQYF. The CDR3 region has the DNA TGTGCCAGTAGTAGGACAGAATCCCAAGAGACCCAGTACTTC. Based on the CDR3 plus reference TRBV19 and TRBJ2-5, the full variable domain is DGGITQSPKYLFRKEGQNVTLSCEQNLNHDAMYWYRQDPGQGLRLIYYSQIVNDFQKGDIAEGYSVSREKKESFPLTVTSAQKNPTAFYLCASSRTESQETQYFGPGTRLLVL.

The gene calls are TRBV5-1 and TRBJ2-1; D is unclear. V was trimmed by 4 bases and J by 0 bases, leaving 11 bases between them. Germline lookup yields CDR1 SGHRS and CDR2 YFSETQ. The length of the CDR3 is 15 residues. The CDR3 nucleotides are TGCGCCAGCAGCGGCCGATCCAGCTCCTACAATGAGCAGTTCTTC. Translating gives CASSGRSSSYNEQFF.

The CDR3 bases are TGTGCCAGCAGCAGAACTAGCGGGGGGGTCTACGAGCAGTACGTC. This codes for CASSRTSGGVYEQYV. V usage is TRBV21-1 and J usage is TRBJ2-7; the tabulated D call, TRBD2, remains unverified against the DNA. TRBV21-1 is a known pseudogene. The CDR3 contains 15 residues.

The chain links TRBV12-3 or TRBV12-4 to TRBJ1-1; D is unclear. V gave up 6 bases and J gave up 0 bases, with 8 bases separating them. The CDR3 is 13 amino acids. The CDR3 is CASRQNLNTEAFF. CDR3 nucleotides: TGTGCCAGCAGGCAGAACCTGAACACTGAAGCTTTCTTT.

The CDR3 loop reads CASSLGPAANTGELFF. The CDR3 DNA sequence: TGTGCCAGCAGCTTGGGCCCGGCAGCGAACACCGGGGAGCTGTTTTTT. V gene TRBV5-5 combines with J gene TRBJ2-2; D remains ambiguous. The CDR3 is made up of 16 amino acids. The V gene lost 0 bases and the J gene lost 0 bases, with 9 bases spanning the gap. CDR1 and CDR2 from the germline V gene are SGHKS and YYEKEE (reference sequence).

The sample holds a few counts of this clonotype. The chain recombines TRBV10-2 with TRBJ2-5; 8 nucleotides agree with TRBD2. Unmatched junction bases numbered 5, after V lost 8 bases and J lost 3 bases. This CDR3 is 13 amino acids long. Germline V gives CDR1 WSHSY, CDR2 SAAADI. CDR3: CASSGLAEETQYF. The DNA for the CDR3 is TGCGCCAGCTCTGGACTAGCCGAAGAGACCCAGTACTTC.

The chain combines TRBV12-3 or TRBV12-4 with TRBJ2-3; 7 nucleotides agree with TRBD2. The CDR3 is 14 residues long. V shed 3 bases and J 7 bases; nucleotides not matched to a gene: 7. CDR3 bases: TGTGCCAGCAGTTTGCCTAGCGGCCTCTATACGCAGTATTTT. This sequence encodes CASSLPSGLYTQYF.

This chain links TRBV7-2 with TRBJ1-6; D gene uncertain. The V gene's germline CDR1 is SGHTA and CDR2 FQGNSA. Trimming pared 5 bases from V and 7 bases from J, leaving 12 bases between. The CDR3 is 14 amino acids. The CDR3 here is CASSPEQRNSPLHF. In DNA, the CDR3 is TGTGCCAGCAGCCCAGAACAGAGAAATTCACCCCTCCACTTT.

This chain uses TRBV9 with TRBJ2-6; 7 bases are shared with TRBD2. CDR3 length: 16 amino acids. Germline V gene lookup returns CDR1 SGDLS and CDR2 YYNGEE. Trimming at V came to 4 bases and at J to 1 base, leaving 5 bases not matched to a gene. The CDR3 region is CASSPWGGSGANVLTF. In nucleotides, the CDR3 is TGTGCCAGCAGCCCGTGGGGAGGGTCTGGGGCCAACGTCCTGACTTTC. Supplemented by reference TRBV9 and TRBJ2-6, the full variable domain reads DSGVTQTPKHLITATGQRVTLRCSPRSGDLSVYWYQQSLDQGLQFLIQYYNGEERAKGNILERFSAQQFPDLHSELNLSSLELGDSALYFCASSPWGGSGANVLTFGAGSRLTVL.

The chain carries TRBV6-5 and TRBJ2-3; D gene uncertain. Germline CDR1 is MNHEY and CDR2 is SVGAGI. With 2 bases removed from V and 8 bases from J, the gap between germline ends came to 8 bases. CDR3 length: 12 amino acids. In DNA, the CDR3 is TGTGCCAGCAGTTACGCGCCGAGTACGCAGTATTTT. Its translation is CASSYAPSTQYF.

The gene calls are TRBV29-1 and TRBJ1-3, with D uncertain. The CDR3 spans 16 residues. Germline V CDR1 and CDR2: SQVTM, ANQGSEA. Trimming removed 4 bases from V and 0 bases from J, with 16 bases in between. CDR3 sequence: CSVALTSSASGNTIYF. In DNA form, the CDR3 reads TGCAGCGTTGCGTTAACGAGTAGCGCCTCTGGAAACACCATATATTTT.

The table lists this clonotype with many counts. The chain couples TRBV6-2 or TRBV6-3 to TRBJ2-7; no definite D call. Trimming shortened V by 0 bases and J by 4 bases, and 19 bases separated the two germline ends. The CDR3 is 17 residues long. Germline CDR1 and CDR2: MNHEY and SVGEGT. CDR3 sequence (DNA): TGTGCCAGCAGTTACTCGATAGGGAAGACTTCTCCGTACGAGCAGTACGTC. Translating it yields CASSYSIGKTSPYEQYV.

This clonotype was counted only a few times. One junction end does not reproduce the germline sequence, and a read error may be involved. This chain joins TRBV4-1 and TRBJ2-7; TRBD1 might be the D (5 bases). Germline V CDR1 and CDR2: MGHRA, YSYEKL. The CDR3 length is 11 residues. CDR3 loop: CASSQDGRVTF. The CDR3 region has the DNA TGCGCCAGCAGCCAAGACGGCAGGGTGACTTTC.

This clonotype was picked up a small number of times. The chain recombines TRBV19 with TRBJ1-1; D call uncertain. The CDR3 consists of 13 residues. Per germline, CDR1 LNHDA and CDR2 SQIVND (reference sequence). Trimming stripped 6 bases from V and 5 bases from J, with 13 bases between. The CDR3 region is CASSPEGRTEAFF. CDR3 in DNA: TGTGCCAGTAGCCCGGAGGGTAGGACTGAAGCTTTCTTT.

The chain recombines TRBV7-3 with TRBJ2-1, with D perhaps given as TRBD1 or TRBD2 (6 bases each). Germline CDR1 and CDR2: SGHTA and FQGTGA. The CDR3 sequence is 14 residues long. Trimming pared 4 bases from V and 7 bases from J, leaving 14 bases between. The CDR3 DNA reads TGTGCCAGCAGCTCTCTCGGGGGCAGGAATGAGCAGTTCTTC. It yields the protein CASSSLGGRNEQFF.

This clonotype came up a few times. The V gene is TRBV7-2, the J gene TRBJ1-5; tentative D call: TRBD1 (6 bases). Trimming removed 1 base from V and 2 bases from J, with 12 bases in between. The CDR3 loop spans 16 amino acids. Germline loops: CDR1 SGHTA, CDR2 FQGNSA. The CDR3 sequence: CASSLGGARGNQPQHF. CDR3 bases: TGTGCCAGCAGCTTAGGGGGGGCGAGGGGCAATCAGCCCCAGCATTTT. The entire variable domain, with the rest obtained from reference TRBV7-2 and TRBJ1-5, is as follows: GAGVSQSPSNKVTEKGKDVELRCDPISGHTALYWYRQSLGQGLEFLIYFQGNSAPDKSGLPSDRFSAERTGGSVSTLTIQRTQQEDSAVYLCASSLGGARGNQPQHFGDGTRLSIL.

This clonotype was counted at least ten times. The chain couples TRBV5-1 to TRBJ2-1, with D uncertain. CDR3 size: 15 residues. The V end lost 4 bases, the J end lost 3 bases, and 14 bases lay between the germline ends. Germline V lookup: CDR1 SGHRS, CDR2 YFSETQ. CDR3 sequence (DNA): TGCGCCAGCAGCCCGGACCTAAGTAGCTACAATGAGCAGTTCTTC. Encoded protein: CASSPDLSSYNEQFF.

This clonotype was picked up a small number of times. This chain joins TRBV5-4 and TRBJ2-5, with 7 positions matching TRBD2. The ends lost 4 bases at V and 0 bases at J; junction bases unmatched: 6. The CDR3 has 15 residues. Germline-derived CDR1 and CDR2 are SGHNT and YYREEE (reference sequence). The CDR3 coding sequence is TGTGCCAGCAGCCGCAAGGCGGGGGACCAAGAGACCCAGTACTTC. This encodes CASSRKAGDQETQYF. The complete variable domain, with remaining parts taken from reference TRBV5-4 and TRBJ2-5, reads ETGVTQSPTHLIKTRGQQVTLRCSSQSGHNTVSWYQQALGQGPQFIFQYYREEENGRGNFPPRFSGLQFPNYSSELNVNALELDDSALYLCASSRKAGDQETQYFGPGTRLLVL.

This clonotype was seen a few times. CDR3: CASSFLAPAQETQYF. The CDR3 DNA sequence: TGCGCCAGCAGCTTCTTAGCACCAGCTCAAGAGACCCAGTACTTC. The chain joins TRBV5-1 to TRBJ2-5; D is unclear. This CDR3 contains 15 residues. Germline lookup yields CDR1 SGHRS and CDR2 YFSETQ. Trimming took off 2 bases at V and 2 bases at J, with 13 bases between the two ends.

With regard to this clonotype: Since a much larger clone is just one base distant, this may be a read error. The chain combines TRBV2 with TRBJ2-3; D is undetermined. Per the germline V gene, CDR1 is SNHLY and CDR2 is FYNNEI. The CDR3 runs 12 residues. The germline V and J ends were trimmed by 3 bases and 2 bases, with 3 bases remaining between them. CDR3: CASSEFTDTQYF. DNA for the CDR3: TGTGCCAGCAGTGAGTTCACAGATACGCAGTATTTT.

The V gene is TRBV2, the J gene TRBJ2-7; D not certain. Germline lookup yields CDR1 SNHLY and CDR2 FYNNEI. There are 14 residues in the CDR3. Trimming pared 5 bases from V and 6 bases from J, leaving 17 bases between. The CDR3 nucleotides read TGTGCCAGCAGTCACTCGAACCTCCCGGGCGAGCAGTACGTC. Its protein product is CASSHSNLPGEQYV.

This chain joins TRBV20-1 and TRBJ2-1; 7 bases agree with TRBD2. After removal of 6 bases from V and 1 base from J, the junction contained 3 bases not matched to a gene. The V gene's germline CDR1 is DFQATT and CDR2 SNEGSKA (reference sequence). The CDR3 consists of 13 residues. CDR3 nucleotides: TGCAGTGCCAATAGCGGGTCCTACAATGAGCAGTTCTTC. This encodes CSANSGSYNEQFF.